This TCR beta chain is drawn from a study of cytomegalovirus exposure and HLA in healthy donors. Study information: Unique TCRs from HLA-typed donors, about 78 million of them, were held in an early data release. Study outcomes and limitations: In vitro confirmation showed a few CMV-associated chains to be CMV antigen specific. In an earlier analysis, in roughly 580 donors, most V segments appeared productive either ~87% or ~30% of the time.

This PCR relied on a set of 60 Vbeta primers and 13 Jbeta primers. TCRdb's table, derived via immunoSEQ multiplex PCR, lists solely in-frame clones and lacks some. This repertoire shows about 180,000 clones, around 72% found once; its top ten account for less than 3%. Trimming at V came to 3 bases and at J to 6 bases, leaving 4 bases not matched to a gene. CDR3 length: 14 amino acids. In germline, CDR1 is SGHVS, CDR2 FNYEAQ. Though probably carrying unrecorded immune exposures, donors were nominally healthy at sampling. This clone came up a few times. Its antigen is not known. The chain joins TRBV7-6 to TRBJ1-5, with 8 nucleotides matching TRBD1. The sample consisted of PBMCs. This sequence was found in a female donor in good health and CMV-seronegative. CDR3 coding DNA: TGTGCCAGCAGCTTTACAGGGGGAGGTCAGCCCCAGCATTTT. Protein: CASSFTGGGQPQHF. The full variable domain, its missing parts supplied by reference TRBV7-6 and TRBJ1-5, is GAGVSQSPRYKVTKRGQDVALRCDPISGHVSLYWYRQALGQGPEFLTYFNYEAQQDKSGLPNDRFSAERPEGSISTLTIQRTEQRDSAMYRCASSFTGGGQPQHFGDGTRLSIL.